The T cell receptor beta chain under discussion was sequenced for a study of T cell changes during pregnancy in multiple sclerosis. Produced via immunoSEQ multiplex PCR; TCRdb's table is partial and in-frame only. This sample has 80,000 to 100,000 clones; 91% occur once, and the top ten carry around 1.8%. The CDR3 sequence is 15 residues long. Per germline, CDR1 LNHDA and CDR2 SQIVND (reference sequence). V shed 6 bases, J shed 3 bases, and the junction held 11 bases outside the gene matches. The chain has TRBV19 and TRBJ2-7; 7 bases are shared with TRBD1. This TCR derives from a female donor in good health, enrolled as a control in a pregnancy study. Sequences were derived from peripheral blood, sampled after pregnancy. CDR3 nucleotides: TGTGCCAGTAGCCACGGACAGGCGGAGAACTACGAGCAGTACTTC. This translates into CASSHGQAENYEQYF.